The rows below give T cell receptor beta chains drawn from one sample of a study of T cell repertoires in cytomegalovirus infection. TCRdb reprocessed the reads with MiXCR, giving one entry per CDR3 protein. The sample yields around 260,000 distinct CDR3 sequences, around 8.7% seen once. The sequenced material came from PBMCs. Source of these receptors: a human donor in good health (CMV status not recorded). Some clones in this sample may be carry-over from other donors' samples. CDR3s include the opening cysteine and the closing phenylalanine or tryptophan. D genes are given only for firm matches. The size of a clone is reported for some rows only, either as once, few or many, or as a class for expanded clones.

clone_size: few
j_call: TRBJ2-3
d_call: .
v_call: TRBV10-2
cdr3_aa: CASSVEPTVGDTQYF
cdr3_nt: TGCGCCAGCAGTGTCGAGCCTACGGTGGGGGATACGCAGTATTTT

clone_size: .
j_call: TRBJ2-3
d_call: .
v_call: TRBV28
cdr3_aa: CASSFPRGFSSTDTQYF
cdr3_nt: TGTGCCAGCAGTTTCCCCCGGGGCTTTTCCAGCACAGATACGCAGTATTTT

clone_size: many
j_call: TRBJ1-1
d_call: TRBD1
v_call: TRBV12-3/TRBV12-4
cdr3_aa: CASRFTGGNTEAFF
cdr3_nt: TGTGCCAGCAGATTTACAGGGGGGAACACTGAAGCTTTCTTT

clone_size: many
j_call: TRBJ2-3
d_call: .
v_call: TRBV7-6
cdr3_aa: CATADTRDTDTQYF
cdr3_nt: TGTGCCACAGCCGACACTCGGGACACAGATACGCAGTATTTT

clone_size: .
j_call: TRBJ2-3
d_call: TRBD1
v_call: TRBV19
cdr3_aa: CASSLDRGIPDTQYF
cdr3_nt: TGTGCCAGTAGTCTGGACAGGGGAATCCCAGATACGCAGTATTTT

clone_size: few
j_call: TRBJ2-3
d_call: .
v_call: TRBV6-2/TRBV6-3
cdr3_aa: CASSYSILTDTQYF
cdr3_nt: TGTGCCAGCAGTTACTCTATCCTCACAGATACGCAGTATTTT

clone_size: many
j_call: TRBJ1-1
d_call: TRBD1
v_call: TRBV6-2/TRBV6-3
cdr3_aa: CASTKRGQTNTEAFF
cdr3_nt: TGTGCCAGCACCAAACGGGGACAGACGAACACTGAAGCTTTCTTT

clone_size: few
j_call: TRBJ1-6
d_call: .
v_call: TRBV28
cdr3_aa: CASSETGSPLHF
cdr3_nt: TGTGCCAGCAGTGAAACAGGGTCACCCCTCCACTTT

clone_size: many
j_call: TRBJ2-5
d_call: .
v_call: TRBV7-2
cdr3_aa: CASSPSGWGETQYF
cdr3_nt: TGTGCCAGCAGCCCCTCAGGGTGGGGGGAGACCCAGTACTTC

clone_size: .
j_call: TRBJ1-5
d_call: .
v_call: TRBV7-9
cdr3_aa: CASSLAFDGGDQPQHF
cdr3_nt: TGTGCCAGCAGCCTAGCGTTTGATGGGGGCGACCAGCCCCAGCATTTT

clone_size: many
j_call: TRBJ1-4
d_call: .
v_call: TRBV28
cdr3_aa: CASSSTGPKGEKLFF
cdr3_nt: TGTGCCAGCAGTTCGACAGGACCCAAGGGTGAAAAACTGTTTTTT

clone_size: many
j_call: TRBJ1-2
d_call: .
v_call: TRBV7-2
cdr3_aa: CASSEQANYGYTF
cdr3_nt: TGTGCCAGCAGCGAACAGGCTAACTATGGCTACACCTTC

clone_size: many
j_call: TRBJ2-7
d_call: .
v_call: TRBV7-2
cdr3_aa: CASSSTIEQYF
cdr3_nt: TGTGCCAGCAGCTCCACTATCGAGCAGTACTTC

clone_size: .
j_call: TRBJ2-7
d_call: .
v_call: TRBV6-2/TRBV6-3
cdr3_aa: CASSYNRPPYEQYF
cdr3_nt: TGTGCCAGCAGTTATAATCGGCCACCCTACGAGCAGTACTTC

clone_size: many
j_call: TRBJ1-2
d_call: TRBD1
v_call: TRBV7-2
cdr3_aa: CASSFKTGQGFFSYGYTF
cdr3_nt: TGTGCCAGCAGCTTTAAGACGGGACAGGGGTTTTTTAGCTATGGCTACACCTTC

clone_size: .
j_call: TRBJ2-2
d_call: .
v_call: TRBV14
cdr3_aa: CASSQRGGVTGELFF
cdr3_nt: TGTGCCAGCAGCCAACGCGGGGGCGTAACCGGGGAGCTGTTTTTT

clone_size: many
j_call: TRBJ2-7
d_call: .
v_call: TRBV7-2
cdr3_aa: CASSPDHSMSYEQYF
cdr3_nt: TGTGCCAGCAGCCCGGACCATAGTATGTCCTACGAGCAGTACTTC

clone_size: many
j_call: TRBJ2-7
d_call: .
v_call: TRBV30
cdr3_aa: CAWRGDPYEQYF
cdr3_nt: TGTGCCTGGAGAGGGGATCCCTACGAGCAGTACTTC

clone_size: many
j_call: TRBJ2-2
d_call: .
v_call: TRBV6-1
cdr3_aa: CASSSPGNTGELFF
cdr3_nt: TGTGCCAGCAGTTCCCCCGGGAATACCGGGGAGCTGTTTTTT

clone_size: few
j_call: TRBJ1-1
d_call: .
v_call: TRBV4-3
cdr3_aa: CASSQDPGAVNTEAFF
cdr3_nt: TGCGCCAGCAGCCAAGATCCAGGGGCAGTGAACACTGAAGCTTTCTTT

clone_size: many
j_call: TRBJ2-7
d_call: TRBD1
v_call: TRBV7-2
cdr3_aa: CASSFGQGPYEQYF
cdr3_nt: TGTGCCAGCAGCTTCGGACAGGGCCCCTACGAGCAGTACTTC

clone_size: many
j_call: TRBJ2-7
d_call: .
v_call: TRBV6-2/TRBV6-3
cdr3_aa: CASSRSSYEQYF
cdr3_nt: TGTGCCAGCAGCAGGAGCTCCTACGAGCAGTACTTC

clone_size: .
j_call: TRBJ2-5
d_call: .
v_call: TRBV5-1
cdr3_aa: CASSLGANANQETQYF
cdr3_nt: TGCGCCAGCAGCTTGGGGGCTAATGCTAACCAAGAGACCCAGTACTTC

clone_size: .
j_call: TRBJ1-1
d_call: .
v_call: TRBV7-9
cdr3_aa: CASSSNWLDTEAFF
cdr3_nt: TGTGCCAGCAGCTCGAACTGGCTAGACACTGAAGCTTTCTTT

clone_size: many
j_call: TRBJ2-7
d_call: .
v_call: TRBV7-9
cdr3_aa: CASSFSSLTYEQYF
cdr3_nt: TGTGCCAGCAGCTTCTCTTCATTAACCTACGAGCAGTACTTC

clone_size: many
j_call: TRBJ2-7
d_call: TRBD2
v_call: TRBV7-2
cdr3_aa: CASSLAGTRDEQYF
cdr3_nt: TGTGCCAGCAGCTTAGCGGGGACTAGGGATGAGCAGTACTTC

clone_size: .
j_call: TRBJ1-5
d_call: .
v_call: TRBV15
cdr3_aa: CATGAGRNQPQHF
cdr3_nt: TGTGCCACCGGGGCAGGGAGGAATCAGCCCCAGCATTTT

clone_size: many
j_call: TRBJ1-6
d_call: TRBD1
v_call: TRBV7-2
cdr3_aa: CASSRQTGVDSPLHF
cdr3_nt: TGTGCCAGCAGTCGCCAGACAGGGGTGGATTCACCCCTCCACTTT

clone_size: many
j_call: TRBJ2-7
d_call: .
v_call: TRBV28
cdr3_aa: CASSIYTGATTYEQYF
cdr3_nt: TGTGCCAGCAGTATATATACCGGGGCCACTACCTACGAGCAGTACTTC

clone_size: .
j_call: TRBJ1-2
d_call: .
v_call: TRBV5-4
cdr3_aa: CATGTPDYANYGYTF
cdr3_nt: TGTGCCACAGGGACACCGGATTATGCTAACTATGGCTACACCTTC

clone_size: many
j_call: TRBJ1-1
d_call: .
v_call: TRBV6-2/TRBV6-3
cdr3_aa: CASSPGALGTEAFF
cdr3_nt: TGTGCCAGCAGCCCCGGGGCGCTGGGGACTGAAGCTTTCTTT

clone_size: many
j_call: TRBJ2-1
d_call: TRBD2
v_call: TRBV12-3/TRBV12-4
cdr3_aa: CASSLASGRGEQFF
cdr3_nt: TGTGCCAGCAGTTTGGCTAGCGGGAGAGGTGAGCAGTTCTTC

clone_size: many
j_call: TRBJ2-1
d_call: .
v_call: TRBV6-5
cdr3_aa: CASRAGGSYNEQFF
cdr3_nt: TGTGCCAGCAGAGCGGGCGGGTCCTACAATGAGCAGTTCTTC

clone_size: few
j_call: TRBJ1-5
d_call: .
v_call: TRBV24-1
cdr3_aa: CATSALGQPQHF
cdr3_nt: TGTGCCACCAGTGCCTTGGGGCAGCCCCAGCATTTT

clone_size: many
j_call: TRBJ2-3
d_call: TRBD2
v_call: TRBV7-6
cdr3_aa: CASSQLAGGGTDTQYF
cdr3_nt: TGTGCCAGCAGCCAACTAGCGGGAGGTGGGACAGATACGCAGTATTTT

clone_size: many
j_call: TRBJ2-1
d_call: .
v_call: TRBV7-7
cdr3_aa: CASSQGPSRDNEQFF
cdr3_nt: TGTGCTAGCAGTCAGGGGCCTTCGAGGGATAATGAGCAGTTCTTC

clone_size: many
j_call: TRBJ2-1
d_call: .
v_call: TRBV7-2
cdr3_aa: CASSLGRGNSYNEQFF
cdr3_nt: TGTGCCAGCAGCTTGGGCCGAGGGAACTCCTACAATGAGCAGTTCTTC

clone_size: many
j_call: TRBJ2-2
d_call: .
v_call: TRBV7-6
cdr3_aa: CASSFQTTGELFF
cdr3_nt: TGTGCCAGCAGCTTTCAGACAACCGGGGAGCTGTTTTTT

clone_size: many
j_call: TRBJ2-4
d_call: .
v_call: TRBV27
cdr3_aa: CASSLIGENIQYF
cdr3_nt: TGTGCCAGCAGTTTGATCGGAGAAAACATTCAGTACTTC

clone_size: many
j_call: TRBJ2-7
d_call: TRBD2
v_call: TRBV7-2
cdr3_aa: CASSLGLAGVPYEQYF
cdr3_nt: TGTGCCAGCAGCTTAGGACTAGCGGGGGTCCCCTACGAGCAGTACTTC

clone_size: few
j_call: TRBJ2-2
d_call: TRBD1
v_call: TRBV28
cdr3_aa: CASRTTGGNTGELFF
cdr3_nt: TGTGCCAGCAGGACAACAGGGGGGAACACCGGGGAGCTGTTTTTT

clone_size: many
j_call: TRBJ2-7
d_call: TRBD1
v_call: TRBV11-3
cdr3_aa: CASSRTGGAYEQYF
cdr3_nt: TGTGCCAGCAGCCGGACAGGCGGCGCCTACGAGCAGTACTTC

clone_size: few
j_call: TRBJ2-2
d_call: .
v_call: TRBV2
cdr3_aa: CASRWAPNTGELFF
cdr3_nt: TGTGCCAGCAGATGGGCCCCCAACACCGGGGAGCTGTTTTTT

clone_size: many
j_call: TRBJ2-1
d_call: .
v_call: TRBV12-3/TRBV12-4
cdr3_aa: CASSPYREQFF
cdr3_nt: TGTGCCAGCAGTCCCTACAGGGAGCAGTTCTTC

clone_size: .
j_call: TRBJ1-2
d_call: .
v_call: TRBV11-2
cdr3_aa: CASSSRTATLYGYTF
cdr3_nt: TGTGCCAGCAGCTCGAGGACAGCCACCCTCTATGGCTACACCTTC

clone_size: many
j_call: TRBJ1-1
d_call: .
v_call: TRBV28
cdr3_aa: CASRGVIVTEAFF
cdr3_nt: TGTGCCAGCAGAGGGGTCATCGTCACTGAAGCTTTCTTT

clone_size: many
j_call: TRBJ2-1
d_call: TRBD2
v_call: TRBV25-1
cdr3_aa: CASRGPTSGYNEQFF
cdr3_nt: TGTGCCAGCAGGGGGCCCACTAGCGGTTACAATGAGCAGTTCTTC